This T cell receptor (beta chain) was captured in a study of blood T cell repertoires in COVID-19. The overall study: From the United States, Italy and Spain came samples of acute and convalescent COVID-19. The cDNA or gDNA used as material had been derived from T cells, B-cell-depleted T cells, or PBMCs.

This CDR3 region has 17 residues. In the 2 weeks before study entry, exposed participants met a COVID-19 case, which was PCR-confirmed or clinician-diagnosed. Clones were read by immunoSEQ multiplex PCR, and TCRdb kept only the in-frame ones, dropping some. The data show 130,000 to 150,000 clones, roughly 89% seen once. This sequence joins TRBV12-1 and TRBJ2-4; TRBD2 was called by the table and not checked on the DNA. TRBV12-1 represents a pseudogene. Source material: PBMCs or T cells enriched from blood (not recorded which). The sequence was collected from a woman in her 50s who had been exposed to COVID-19. Here the CDR3 reads CAIPGGGPQLAKNIQYF. In nucleotides, the CDR3 is TGTGCCATCCCCGGGGGAGGCCCCCAACTAGCCAAAAACATTCAGTACTTC.